The source of this TCR beta chain is a study of cytomegalovirus exposure and HLA in healthy donors. Turning to the study itself: Roughly four fifths of roughly 430 genotyped donors fell in the Caucasian-associated ancestry cluster.

The junction had 4 bases not matched to a gene; V was cut back by 8 bases and J by 6 bases. CDR1 SGHAT and CDR2 FQDESV come from the germline V gene (reference sequence). The CDR3 covers 12 residues. Use of 60 Vbeta and 13 Jbeta primers characterized the PCR. This table comes from immunoSEQ multiplex PCR, and its TCRdb copy is limited to in-frame clones, with some not included. The data contain roughly 150,000 clones, 60% to 80% of them seen just once; the ten biggest clones take up around 1.7%. Note on this clone: The target antigen is unknown.

Findings of the study overall: Testing in vitro showed a few CMV-associated chains specific for CMV antigens.

Sequencing was done on a sample of PBMCs. The rearrangement links TRBV11-1 to TRBJ2-3; 8 nucleotides agree with TRBD2. The TCR comes from a woman younger than 45 in good health and CMV-seronegative. The CDR3 nucleotides read TGTGCCAGCGCCGCGGGGGGCGATACGCAGTATTTT. Amino acid sequence: CASAAGGDTQYF.